One sample yielded the 9 T cell receptor beta chains listed below, sequenced in a study of T cell responses to AZD1222 COVID-19 vaccine (dated by TCRdb to about 2021). The meaning of the sample's time point label: baseline before first vaccination. The sample's treatment or condition label, in plain terms: meningococcal conjugate vaccine given as trial control. The protocol used for the library was the immunoSEQ multiplex PCR assay. As stored in TCRdb, this immuneACCESS dataset retains in-frame rearrangements with V and J assigned. A fraction of the clones does not appear; measured against another copy, unresolved V genes explain less than half of the discrepancy, and the remainder lacks a known reason. The table for this sample lists about 220,000 clones; 85% to 95% of them were counted only once. The ten largest clones represent approximately 1% of the sample. Sequencing was performed on peripheral blood, taken on day 0 of MenACWY control vaccination. The receptors were sampled from an adult in good health.

The chain carries TRBV10-3 and TRBJ2-1; TRBD2 matches 7 bases. Trimming cost V 7 bases and J 0 bases; bases outside gene matches: 9. This CDR3 is built from 16 residues. Germline loops: CDR1 ENHRY, CDR2 SYGVKD. CDR3 sequence: CAIMDARGGSYNEQFF. The CDR3 DNA sequence: TGTGCCATCATGGACGCGCGCGGGGGCTCCTACAATGAGCAGTTCTTC.

V is TRBV5-4 and J is TRBJ2-1; D is perhaps TRBD1 (6 bases). This CDR3 comprises 13 residues. Germline CDR1 SGHNT, CDR2 YYREEE (reference sequence). V was pared by 2 bases and J by 8 bases, with 11 bases between. The CDR3 reads CASSFTGFYEQFF. In DNA form, the CDR3 reads TGTGCCAGCAGCTTTACAGGGTTCTATGAGCAGTTCTTC.

The genes are TRBV11-2 and TRBJ1-5; D not certain. This CDR3 contains 14 residues. V lost 0 bases, J lost 5 bases, and 8 bases lay in between. Germline V lookup: CDR1 SGHAT, CDR2 FQNNGV. The CDR3 protein is CASSLELADQPQHF. The CDR3 DNA reads TGTGCCAGCAGCTTAGAGTTGGCAGATCAGCCCCAGCATTTT.

The chain carries TRBV28 and TRBJ1-1; possible D gene TRBD1, 5 bases. The CDR3 contains 15 residues. The V gene's germline CDR1 is MDHEN and CDR2 SYDVKM. Trimming removed 5 bases from V and 1 base from J, with 14 bases in between. In nucleotides, the CDR3 is TGTGCCAGCAGTCCATCCGGGACGCAGAACACTGAAGCTTTCTTT. It codes for CASSPSGTQNTEAFF.

The CDR3 nucleotides are TGCGCCAGCAGCCCTGGGACAGCCTCAGGGGAACTGTTTTTT. Translation gives CASSPGTASGELFF. The rearrangement links TRBV5-1 to TRBJ1-4; TRBD1 matches 7 bases. There are 14 residues in the CDR3. V lost 4 bases to trimming and J lost 12 bases; unmatched junction nucleotides: 12. CDR1 is SGHRS, CDR2 YFSETQ, per germline.

The chain uses TRBV28 and TRBJ1-5; D remains ambiguous. V was clipped by 6 bases and J by 0 bases, with 24 bases between them. The CDR3 runs to 19 residues. Germline V gives CDR1 MDHEN, CDR2 SYDVKM. In DNA form, the CDR3 reads TGTGCCAGCAGGGGAGTGGGATCTGGCGGCCTATATAGCAATCAGCCCCAGCATTTT. This encodes CASRGVGSGGLYSNQPQHF. The full variable domain, its missing parts supplied by reference TRBV28 and TRBJ1-5, is DVKVTQSSRYLVKRTGEKVFLECVQDMDHENMFWYRQDPGLGLRLIYFSYDVKMKEKGDIPEGYSVSREKKERFSLILESASTNQTSMYLCASRGVGSGGLYSNQPQHFGDGTRLSIL.

This chain connects TRBV6-6 to TRBJ1-1; 9 bases are a match to TRBD1. This CDR3 has 15 amino acids. Germline values: CDR1 MNHNY, CDR2 SVGAGI (reference sequence). The junction had 9 bases not matched to a gene; V was cut back by 5 bases and J by 5 bases. The CDR3 reads CASSSGQGWGTEAFF. CDR3 sequence (DNA): TGTGCCAGCAGTAGCGGACAGGGGTGGGGAACTGAAGCTTTCTTT.

The chain's CDR3 is CASSWTGQGSPLHF. Here the CDR3 DNA reads TGTGCCAGCAGTTGGACAGGTCAGGGTTCACCCCTCCACTTT. This chain connects TRBV28 to TRBJ1-6, with TRBD1 identical over 7 bases. V shed 4 bases and J 9 bases; nucleotides not matched to a gene: 6. Germline V gene sequence: CDR1 MDHEN, CDR2 SYDVKM. This CDR3 has 14 amino acids.

This clone was detected only a few times. The chain is built from TRBV25-1 and TRBJ1-1; TRBD1 matches 7 bases. With V trimmed by 5 bases and J by 5 bases, 5 bases remained unmatched. Germline CDR1 reads MGHDK; CDR2 reads SYGVNS. This CDR3 is built from 13 residues. The CDR3 sequence is CASSSLDRTEAFF. CDR3 coding DNA: TGTGCCAGCAGTTCACTGGACAGGACTGAAGCTTTCTTT.